The 10 T cell receptor beta chains listed next were all sequenced from one sample in a study of early T cells in non-severe SARS-CoV-2 infection. TCRdb passed the 5' RACE reads through MiXCR, listing each CDR3 protein once. The sample includes 90,000 to 120,000 distinct CDR3 sequences, roughly 11% of them seen just once. The specimen was whole blood. The receptors were sampled from an adult who was a healthcare worker with PCR-confirmed SARS-CoV-2 infection or an uninfected control (not recorded which).

This clonotype was seen many times. This sequence joins TRBV7-6 and TRBJ2-2; D is unclear. CDR3 length: 13 residues. The V end was cut by 2 bases, the J end by 6 bases, with 7 bases between. From germline, CDR1 is SGHVS and CDR2 FNYEAQ. The CDR3 protein is CASSLRTPGELFF. CDR3 DNA sequence: TGTGCCAGCAGCTTAAGGACCCCCGGGGAGCTGTTTTTT.

The rearrangement uses TRBV13 and TRBJ1-3, with D uncertain. The CDR3 loop spans 15 amino acids. V was clipped by 1 base and J by 0 bases, with 7 bases between them. Looked up from germline, CDR1 is PRHDT and CDR2 is FYEKMQ (reference sequence). For the CDR3, the DNA is TGTGCCAGCAGCTTAGAAGTCAGCTCTGGAAACACCATATATTTT. This gives the protein CASSLEVSSGNTIYF.

In this sample, this clonotype turned up a few times. Here the CDR3 DNA reads TGTGCCAGCATGGGGAACCTAGGCTACGAGCAGTACTTC. Protein: CASMGNLGYEQYF. This chain uses TRBV6-1 with TRBJ2-7; D remains unclear. V lost 7 bases, J lost 3 bases, and 13 bases lay in between. Per the germline V gene, CDR1 is MNHNS and CDR2 is SASEGT. The CDR3 extends over 13 amino acids.

This clonotype has a handful of counts. The rearrangement joins TRBV7-9 to TRBJ2-1; D remains ambiguous. CDR3 length: 16 residues. Germline values: CDR1 SEHNR, CDR2 FQNEAQ (reference sequence). The V gene lost 4 bases and the J gene lost 0 bases, with 13 bases spanning the gap. This CDR3 reads CASSSVQSFSYNEQFF. CDR3 nucleotide sequence: TGTGCCAGCAGCTCTGTACAGAGTTTCTCCTACAATGAGCAGTTCTTC. Looking up the rest from reference TRBV7-9 and TRBJ2-1 gives the full variable domain: DTGVSQNPRHKITKRGQNVTFRCDPISEHNRLYWYRQTLGQGPEFLTYFQNEAQLEKSRLLSDRFSAERPKGSFSTLEIQRTEQGDSAMYLCASSSVQSFSYNEQFFGPGTRLTVL.

The sample holds many counts of this clonotype. The chain employs TRBV20-1 and TRBJ2-1; 8 nucleotides agree with TRBD1. Unmatched junction bases numbered 13, after V lost 5 bases and J lost 7 bases. CDR1 and CDR2 (germline): DFQATT, SNEGSKA (reference sequence). This CDR3 contains 15 residues. CDR3 residues: CSAAPFVRGPNEQFF. The CDR3 nucleotides are TGCAGTGCTGCCCCGTTCGTCAGGGGGCCGAATGAGCAGTTCTTC.

This clonotype was counted a few times. The rearrangement uses TRBV15 and TRBJ1-1, with D maybe TRBD1 (5 bases). The CDR3 is made up of 14 amino acids. Trimming removed 4 bases at V and 1 base at J, with 10 bases between. Germline values: CDR1 LNHNV, CDR2 YYDKDF (reference sequence). The CDR3 loop is CATSIGVRNTEAFF. Written as DNA, the CDR3 is TGTGCCACCAGCATAGGGGTCAGGAACACTGAAGCTTTCTTT.

This clonotype was recorded many times. The rearrangement links TRBV7-6 to TRBJ1-3; 8 positions agree with TRBD1. The CDR3 is 18 residues long. The germline gives CDR1 SGHVS, CDR2 FNYEAQ. V trimming: 4 bases; J trimming: 1 base; junction bases outside the gene matches: 12. In nucleotides, the CDR3 is TGTGCCAGCAGCTCAGCAGACAGGGGTTCGGCTTCTGGAAACACCATATATTTT. Translated: CASSSADRGSASGNTIYF.

The gene calls are TRBV20-1 and TRBJ2-7; a possible D gene is TRBD2 (6 bases). The CDR3 length is 13 residues. Trimming pared 0 bases from V and 4 bases from J, leaving 10 bases between. Per the germline V gene, CDR1 is DFQATT and CDR2 is SNEGSKA (reference sequence). The CDR3 loop is CSARDAGIYEQYF. CDR3 in DNA: TGCAGTGCTAGAGACGCGGGGATTTACGAGCAGTACTTC.

The chain carries TRBV29-1 and TRBJ2-1, with 14 bases matching TRBD2. The CDR3 extends over 13 amino acids. V dropped 6 bases and J dropped 6; count of bases not matched to a gene: 1. Germline V lookup: CDR1 SQVTM, CDR2 ANQGSEA. The CDR3 is CSVTSGRANEQFF. The CDR3 DNA follows: TGCAGCGTGACTAGCGGGAGGGCCAATGAGCAGTTCTTC.

This clonotype has ten or more counts. The rearrangement uses TRBV27 and TRBJ2-7; 7 nucleotides line up with TRBD2. Trimming at V came to 5 bases and at J to 1 base, leaving 5 bases not matched to a gene. The CDR3 runs 14 residues. Germline loops: CDR1 MNHEY, CDR2 SMNVEV (reference sequence). The DNA for the CDR3 is TGTGCCAGCAGTCCCTGGGGGGGATCCTACGAGCAGTACTTC. This gives the protein CASSPWGGSYEQYF.